The T cell receptor (beta chain) under discussion was sequenced for a study of blood T cell repertoires in COVID-19. As for the study in general: Specimens from acute and convalescent COVID-19 originated in the United States, Italy and Spain. The cDNA or gDNA used as material had been derived from T cells, B-cell-depleted T cells, or PBMCs.

In the original processing: Reference gene primer amplification yielded estimated nucleated cell counts. Generated by immunoSEQ multiplex PCR, the TCRdb table keeps only in-frame clones and is missing some. That table furnishes V, J and clone size, whereas the DNA furnished D and trimming. This table has about 210,000 clones, 82% appearing once. The TCR sequence derives from a woman in her seventies with COVID-19, enrolled during active disease. The sample was peripheral blood.

The CDR3 DNA follows: TGTGCCAGCAGCCGTCCTGGGGACACTAGGCAAGAGACCCAGTACTTC. Translated, it gives CASSRPGDTRQETQYF. This rearrangement joins TRBV5-4 to TRBJ2-5; weak D call: TRBD1 (6 bases). Between the trimmed V and J ends, which lost 4 bases and 2 bases, there was a span of 18 bases. Germline CDR1 and CDR2: SGHNT and YYREEE (reference sequence). The CDR3 consists of 16 residues.